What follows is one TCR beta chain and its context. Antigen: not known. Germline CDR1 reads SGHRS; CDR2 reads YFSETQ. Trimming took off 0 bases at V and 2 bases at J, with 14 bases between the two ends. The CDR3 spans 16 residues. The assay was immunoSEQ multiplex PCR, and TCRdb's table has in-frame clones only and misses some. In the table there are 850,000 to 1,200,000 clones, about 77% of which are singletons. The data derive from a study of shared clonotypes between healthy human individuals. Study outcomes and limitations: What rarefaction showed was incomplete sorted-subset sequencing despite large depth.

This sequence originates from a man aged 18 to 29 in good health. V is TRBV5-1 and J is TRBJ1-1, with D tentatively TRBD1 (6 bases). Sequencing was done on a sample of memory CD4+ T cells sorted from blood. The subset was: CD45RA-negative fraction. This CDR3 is CASSLALRTANTEAFF. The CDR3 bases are TGCGCCAGCAGCTTGGCCCTAAGGACAGCAAACACTGAAGCTTTCTTT.